This TCR beta chain was profiled in a study of T cell repertoires in cytomegalovirus infection. Study information: Public TCR beta signatures were indicative of both CMV infection and a matching HLA type.

The germline CDR1 and CDR2 sequences are MNHEY and SMNVEV (reference sequence). CDR3 length: 14 residues. Worth noting for this clonotype: The antigen is unknown. A read error may account for a junction end that differs from germline.

TCRdb analysed the reads with MiXCR anew, one entry per CDR3 protein. The sample has 900,000 to 950,000 distinct CDR3 sequences; around a third are singletons. Study outcomes and limitations: HLA-C-restricted CMV clonotypes gave the most frequent clonotype in two of eight donors. The cumulative frequency of public TCR beta families identified carriers of CMV plus the relevant HLA.

The input for sequencing was cultured CD8+ T cells from PBMCs, taken from culture after CMV antigen stimulation. This clonotype was sampled from a human donor in good health (CMV status not recorded). Some clones in this sample may be carry-over from other donors' samples. The chain uses TRBV27 and TRBJ2-5, with D maybe TRBD2 (5 bases). CDR3 region: CAISLDPEEETQYF. The CDR3 DNA follows: TGTGCCATCAGTTTAGACCCGGAGGAAGAAACCCAGTACTTC.